These T cell receptor beta chains were read from a single sample in a study of B cell selection in AIRE deficiency. Only in-frame clones appear in the TCRdb table, and some are missing; sequencing was by immunoSEQ multiplex PCR. The table shows 20,000 to 25,000 clones, with roughly 97% occurring only once. The sample consisted of conventional CD4+ T cells sorted from PBMCs. Receptors originate from a human donor with AIRE deficiency. The CDR3 runs from the conserved cysteine through the conserved F or W. D genes are given only for firm matches. The listing skips clone size in some rows; elsewhere it reads once, few, many or a size class.

>.|TRBV4-3|TRBJ2-7|.
CASSQAKDTYEQYF
TGCGCCAGCAGCCAAGCCAAGGACACCTACGAGCAGTACTTC
>.|TRBV5-4|TRBJ2-7|.
CASSLARRAGGGEQYF
TGTGCCAGCAGCTTAGCCCGCCGGGCAGGAGGAGGGGAGCAGTACTTC
>.|TRBV11-3|TRBJ2-5|once
CASSLMGPQETQYF
TGTGCCAGCAGCTTAATGGGACCGCAAGAGACCCAGTACTTC
>TRBD1|TRBV7-2|TRBJ1-1|.
CASSPSSPGGKAFF
TGTGCCAGCAGCCCCTCGAGTCCAGGGGGTAAAGCTTTCTTT
>TRBD2|TRBV7-9|TRBJ2-1|.
CASSPRIVSGGPSFVIF
TGTGCCAGCAGCCCGCGTATAGTTAGCGGGGGGCCCTCCTTCGTGATCTTC
>TRBD2|TRBV12-5|TRBJ2-4|.
CASVEAGTKNIQYF
TGTGCTAGTGTGGAAGCGGGGACCAAAAACATTCAGTACTTC
>TRBD1|TRBV7-3|TRBJ1-1|.
CASSLTAGQGVGAFF
TGTGCCAGCAGCTTAACCGCAGGACAGGGGGTGGGAGCTTTCTTT
>.|TRBV11-3|TRBJ1-2|.
CASSLEREGGYTF
TGTGCCAGCAGCTTAGAGAGGGAAGGAGGCTACACCTTC
>.|TRBV11-2|TRBJ1-2|.
CASSLEGSSNYGYTF
TGTGCCAGCAGCTTAGAAGGCAGCTCTAACTATGGCTACACCTTC
>TRBD1|TRBV11-3|TRBJ1-1|.
CASSTGQGWLGTEAFF
TGTGCCAGCAGCACCGGACAGGGATGGTTGGGGACTGAAGCTTTCTTT
>TRBD1|TRBV7-3|TRBJ1-6|once
CASSPDGRQGAYNSPLHF
TGTGCCAGCAGCCCAGATGGGCGGCAGGGGGCCTATAATTCACCCCTCCACTTT
>.|TRBV14|TRBJ1-1|once
CASSPLLGGNTEAFF
TGTGCCAGCAGCCCCCTTTTGGGGGGTAACACTGAAGCTTTCTTT
>TRBD2|TRBV4-2|TRBJ2-1|.
CASRTSGRGSYNEQFF
TGTGCCAGCAGGACTAGCGGGAGGGGCTCCTACAATGAGCAGTTCTTC
>.|TRBV7-7|TRBJ2-7|.
CASSQEAGSSEQYF
TGTGCTAGCAGCCAGGAGGCAGGGTCCTCCGAGCAGTACTTC
>TRBD1|TRBV4-3|TRBJ2-3|.
CASSQRQGAFLPTDTQYF
TGCGCCAGCAGCCAGAGACAGGGGGCGTTTCTACCCACAGATACGCAGTATTTT
>.|TRBV11-1|TRBJ2-5|once
CASSLKSSLEGVETQYF
TGTGCCAGCAGCTTAAAGTCTAGCCTCGAAGGCGTGGAGACCCAGTACTTC
>.|TRBV2|TRBJ1-5|.
CASSEEGIQPQHF
TGTGCCAGCAGTGAGGAGGGGATCCAGCCCCAGCATTTT
>TRBD1|TRBV5-6|TRBJ1-1|once
CASSRPGQGIAEAFF
TGTGCCAGCAGCCGACCGGGACAGGGGATTGCTGAAGCTTTCTTT
>.|TRBV6-6|TRBJ1-2|.
CASSYAGQAYGYTF
TGTGCCAGCAGTTACGCGGGTCAAGCTTATGGCTACACCTTC
>TRBD2|TRBV25-1|TRBJ2-1|.
CASASGVLAGGTYNEQFF
TGTGCCAGCGCCTCCGGGGTCCTAGCGGGAGGAACATACAATGAGCAGTTCTTC
>TRBD1|TRBV6-5|TRBJ1-2|.
CASSSGTGFGYTF
TGTGCCAGCAGTTCAGGGACAGGGTTTGGCTACACCTTC
>.|TRBV10-3|TRBJ1-2|.
CAISVQGNYGYTF
TGTGCCATCAGCGTACAGGGCAACTATGGCTACACCTTC
>TRBD2|TRBV7-9|TRBJ2-5|.
CASSLGVAGTYETQYF
TGTGCCAGCAGCTTAGGGGTAGCGGGAACTTATGAGACCCAGTACTTC
>.|TRBV4-3|TRBJ1-1|.
CASSREGGLEAFF
TGCGCCAGCAGCCGGGAGGGGGGATTAGAAGCTTTCTTT
>TRBD2|TRBV6-5|TRBJ2-7|once
CASSYEGEGSYEQYF
TGTGCCAGCAGTTATGAAGGGGAGGGGAGCTACGAGCAGTACTTC
>.|TRBV19|TRBJ1-6|.
CASSIRRNNSPLHF
TGTGCCAGTAGTATCAGGAGGAATAATTCACCCCTCCACTTT
>.|TRBV5-6|TRBJ2-7|.
CASSLGRAYYEQYF
TGTGCCAGCAGCTTAGGTCGCGCCTACTACGAGCAGTACTTC
>.|TRBV5-1|TRBJ1-3|.
CASSLRGSGNTIYF
TGCGCCAGCAGCTTAAGGGGCTCTGGAAACACCATATATTTT
>TRBD1|TRBV10-3|TRBJ1-5|.
CAISESRQGQPQHF
TGTGCCATCAGTGAGTCAAGACAGGGGCAGCCCCAGCATTTT
>.|TRBV29-1|TRBJ1-2|.
CSVRVGDYGYTF
TGCAGCGTGAGGGTGGGTGACTATGGCTACACCTTC
>.|TRBV11-3|TRBJ2-2|.
CASSRGYTGELFF
TGTGCCAGCAGCCGAGGGTACACCGGGGAGCTGTTTTTT
>.|TRBV20-1|TRBJ2-1|.
CSARYNEQFF
TGCAGTGCTCGGTACAATGAGCAGTTCTTC
>.|TRBV27|TRBJ2-7|.
CASSLVEGVVQYF
TGTGCCAGCAGTTTAGTCGAAGGGGTCGTGCAGTACTTC
>.|TRBV10-3|TRBJ1-2|.
CAIRETVNYGYTF
TGTGCCATCAGGGAAACAGTAAACTATGGCTACACCTTC
>TRBD2|TRBV19|TRBJ2-3|.
CASSKGLPLFSDTQYF
TGTGCCAGTAGTAAGGGACTACCCCTATTCTCAGATACGCAGTATTTT
>.|TRBV5-8|TRBJ1-6|.
CASSLSGAGSPLHF
TGTGCCAGCAGCTTGTCAGGGGCGGGTTCACCCCTCCACTTT
>.|TRBV7-9|TRBJ1-3|.
CASSLKGPGNTIYF
TGTGCCAGCAGCTTAAAGGGTCCTGGAAACACCATATATTTT
>.|TRBV6-1|TRBJ1-4|.
CASSAAQLYEKLFF
TGTGCCAGCAGTGCTGCCCAACTGTACGAAAAACTGTTTTTT
>TRBD1|TRBV2|TRBJ1-2|.
CASRGVEGARIYGYTF
TGTGCCAGCAGGGGGGTAGAGGGGGCTCGTATCTATGGCTACACCTTC
>.|TRBV7-3|TRBJ2-5|.
CASSLTGDQETQYF
TGTGCCAGCAGCTTAACAGGGGATCAAGAGACCCAGTACTTC
>TRBD2|TRBV18|TRBJ2-5|.
CASSPPLSGSQETQYF
TGTGCCAGCTCACCACCGCTTAGCGGGTCCCAAGAGACCCAGTACTTC
>.|TRBV21-1|TRBJ1-1|.
CASTTGQQAFF
TGTGCCAGCACCACGGGACAGCAAGCTTTCTTT
>.|TRBV12-1|TRBJ2-5|.
CASSFVGTSGGDQETQYF
TGTGCCAGCAGCTTTGTCGGGACTAGCGGGGGGGACCAAGAGACCCAGTACTTC
>.|TRBV11-3|TRBJ2-7|.
CASSSGYEQYF
TGTGCCAGCAGCTCAGGGTACGAGCAGTACTTC
>TRBD1|TRBV27|TRBJ2-1|.
CASSFRGQHNEQFF
TGTGCCAGCAGTTTTAGGGGGCAGCACAATGAGCAGTTCTTC
>.|TRBV19|TRBJ2-5|.
CASSIRMQETQYF
TGTGCCAGTAGTATTCGAATGCAAGAGACCCAGTACTTC
>TRBD1|TRBV6-5|TRBJ2-7|.
CASRTYRGASYEQYF
TGTGCCAGCAGAACATACAGGGGCGCTAGCTACGAGCAGTACTTC
>TRBD2|TRBV7-3|TRBJ2-3|.
CASSPGTSGRASPLTDTQYF
TGTGCCAGCAGCCCTGGGACTAGCGGGAGGGCCTCCCCACTCACAGATACGCAGTATTTT
>.|TRBV11-3|TRBJ1-4|.
CASSLDQVKLFF
TGTGCCAGCAGCTTAGATCAGGTGAAACTGTTTTTT
>.|TRBV7-8|TRBJ1-4|.
CASSLVGQGGEKLFF
TGTGCCAGCAGCTTAGTTGGTCAGGGCGGAGAAAAACTGTTTTTT
>.|TRBV7-2|TRBJ1-4|.
CASSFSLVTRPTNEKLFF
TGTGCCAGCAGCTTTTCTCTGGTGACAAGACCAACTAATGAAAAACTGTTTTTT
>.|TRBV7-3|TRBJ2-7|.
CASSLGGDMPEQYF
TGTGCCAGCAGCTTAGGCGGGGACATGCCCGAGCAGTACTTC
>.|TRBV2|TRBJ2-3|.
CASSQSGDTQYF
TGTGCCAGCAGTCAAAGCGGGGATACGCAGTATTTT